This T cell receptor (beta chain) is from a study of cytotoxic CD8 clonotypes in ibrutinib-treated CLL. Study-level information: Partial responses totalled roughly 24 and complete responses 2; after median approximately 64 months, about 14 remained remitted and roughly twelve progressed. Samples averaged approximately 250,000 productive templates and just under 95,000 productive rearrangements. Notes on the study in general: Clonality increased with ibrutinib response but returned toward baseline at progression.

The CDR3 runs 14 residues. V was clipped by 4 bases and J by 8 bases; unmatched bases: 8. The V gene's germline CDR1 is SEHNR and CDR2 FQNEAQ (reference sequence). The planned depth of sequencing spanned 1 in 200,000 to 1 in 1 million T cells. The table came from immunoSEQ multiplex PCR; TCRdb's copy has only in-frame clones and leaves some out. The table records some 160,000 clones, roughly 77% of them present only once. A word on this clone: What it binds is unknown.

This receptor was obtained from a human donor with chronic lymphocytic leukemia. The V call is TRBV7-9, the J call TRBJ1-2; TRBD1 agrees at 9 bases. Here the sequenced sample was PBMCs, taken after 12 months of ibrutinib treatment. The CDR3 loop reads CASSSTGTGYGYTF. DNA of the CDR3: TGTGCCAGCAGCTCTACCGGGACAGGGTACGGCTACACCTTC.